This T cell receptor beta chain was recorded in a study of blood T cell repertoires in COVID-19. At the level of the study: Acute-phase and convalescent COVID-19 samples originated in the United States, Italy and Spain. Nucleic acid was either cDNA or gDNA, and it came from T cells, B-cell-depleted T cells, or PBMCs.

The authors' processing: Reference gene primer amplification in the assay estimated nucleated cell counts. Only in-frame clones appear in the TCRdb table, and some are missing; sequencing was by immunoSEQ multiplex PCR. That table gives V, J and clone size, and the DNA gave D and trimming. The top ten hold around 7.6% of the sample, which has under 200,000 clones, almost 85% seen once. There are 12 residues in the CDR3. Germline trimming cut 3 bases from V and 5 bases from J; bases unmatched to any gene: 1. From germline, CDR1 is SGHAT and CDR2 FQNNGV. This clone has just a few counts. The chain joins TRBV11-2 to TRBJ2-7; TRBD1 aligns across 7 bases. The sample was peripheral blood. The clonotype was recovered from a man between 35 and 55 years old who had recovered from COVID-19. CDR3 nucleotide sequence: TGTGCCAGCAGCTTCGACAGGGACGAGCAGTACTTC. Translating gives CASSFDRDEQYF.